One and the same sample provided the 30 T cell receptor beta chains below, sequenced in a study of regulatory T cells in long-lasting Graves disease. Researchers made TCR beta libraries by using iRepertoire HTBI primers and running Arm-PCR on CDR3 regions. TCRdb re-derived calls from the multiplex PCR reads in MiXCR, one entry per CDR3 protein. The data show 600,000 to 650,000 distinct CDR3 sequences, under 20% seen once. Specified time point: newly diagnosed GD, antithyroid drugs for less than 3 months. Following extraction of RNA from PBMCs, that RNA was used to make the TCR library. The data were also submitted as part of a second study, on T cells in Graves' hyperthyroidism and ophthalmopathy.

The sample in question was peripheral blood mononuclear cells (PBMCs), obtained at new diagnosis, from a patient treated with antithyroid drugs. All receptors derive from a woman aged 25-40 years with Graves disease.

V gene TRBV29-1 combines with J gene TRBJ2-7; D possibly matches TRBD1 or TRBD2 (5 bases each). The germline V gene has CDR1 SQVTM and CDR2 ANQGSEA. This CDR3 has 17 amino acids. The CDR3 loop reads CTPGEGLGVLLEYEQYF. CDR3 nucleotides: TGCACCCCCGGCGAGGGGCTAGGAGTCTTGTTGGAATACGAGCAGTACTTC.

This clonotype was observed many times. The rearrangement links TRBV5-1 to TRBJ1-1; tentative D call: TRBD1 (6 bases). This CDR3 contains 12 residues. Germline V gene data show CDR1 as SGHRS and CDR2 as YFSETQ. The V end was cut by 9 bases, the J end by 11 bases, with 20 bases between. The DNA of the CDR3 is TGCGCCACCCCCACAGGGCTCCACATGGCTTTCTTT. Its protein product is CATPTGLHMAFF.

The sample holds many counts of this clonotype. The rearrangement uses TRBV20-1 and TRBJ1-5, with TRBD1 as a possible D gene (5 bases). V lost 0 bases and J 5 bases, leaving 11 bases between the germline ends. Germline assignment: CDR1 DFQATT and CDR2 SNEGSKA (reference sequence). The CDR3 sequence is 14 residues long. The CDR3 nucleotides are TGCAGTGCTAGAGAGGGGACTGCAGATCAGCCCCAGCATTTT. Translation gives CSAREGTADQPQHF.

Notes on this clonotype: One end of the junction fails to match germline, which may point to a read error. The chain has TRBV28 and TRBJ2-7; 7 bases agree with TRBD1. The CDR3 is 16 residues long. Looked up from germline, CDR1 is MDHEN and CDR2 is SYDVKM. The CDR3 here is CASSQDSTGPAYEQYF. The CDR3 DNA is TGCGCCAGCAGCCAAGATTCGACAGGGCCAGCCTACGAGCAGTACTTC.

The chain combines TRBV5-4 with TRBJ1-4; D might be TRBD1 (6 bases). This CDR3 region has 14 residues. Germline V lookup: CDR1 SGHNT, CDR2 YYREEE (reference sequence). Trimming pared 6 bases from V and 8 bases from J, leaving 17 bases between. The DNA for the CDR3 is TGTGCCAGCACAATACAGGGAGTGGAGGAAAAACTGTTTTTT. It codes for CASTIQGVEEKLFF.

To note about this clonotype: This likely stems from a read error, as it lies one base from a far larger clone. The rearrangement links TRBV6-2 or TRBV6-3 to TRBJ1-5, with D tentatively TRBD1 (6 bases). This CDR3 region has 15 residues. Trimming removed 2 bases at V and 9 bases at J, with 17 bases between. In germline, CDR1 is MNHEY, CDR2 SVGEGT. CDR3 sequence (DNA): TGTGCCAGCAGTTACGGGGAGACAGGCGCGTGGCCCCAGCATTTT. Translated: CASSYGETGAWPQHF.

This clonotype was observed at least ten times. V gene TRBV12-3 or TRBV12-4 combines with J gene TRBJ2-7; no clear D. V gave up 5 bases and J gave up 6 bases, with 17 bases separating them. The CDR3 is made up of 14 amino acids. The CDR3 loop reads CASSIEDGAAEQYF. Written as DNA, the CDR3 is TGTGCCAGCAGTATCGAGGACGGAGCAGCCGAGCAGTACTTC.

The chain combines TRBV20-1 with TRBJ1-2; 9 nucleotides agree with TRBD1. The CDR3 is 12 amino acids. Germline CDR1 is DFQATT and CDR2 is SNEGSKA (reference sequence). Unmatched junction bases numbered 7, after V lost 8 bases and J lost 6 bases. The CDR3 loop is CSSKQGAHGYTF. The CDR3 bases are TGCAGTTCAAAACAGGGGGCACATGGCTACACCTTC.

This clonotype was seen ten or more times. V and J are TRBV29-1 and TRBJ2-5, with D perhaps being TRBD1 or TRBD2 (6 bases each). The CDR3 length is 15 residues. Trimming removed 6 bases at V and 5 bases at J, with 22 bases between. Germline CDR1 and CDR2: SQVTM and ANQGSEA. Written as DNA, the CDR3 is TGCAGCGTGGGGGGCGGGACCATTAAATTGGAGACCCAGTACTTC. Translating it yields CSVGGGTIKLETQYF.

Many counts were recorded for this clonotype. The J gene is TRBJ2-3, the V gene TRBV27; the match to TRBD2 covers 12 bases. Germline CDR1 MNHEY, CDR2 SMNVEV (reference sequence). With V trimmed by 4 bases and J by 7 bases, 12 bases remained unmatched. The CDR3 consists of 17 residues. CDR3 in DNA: TGTGCCAGCAGTTCCCGAAACCTAGCGGGAGGGCTTCATACGCAGTATTTT. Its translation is CASSSRNLAGGLHTQYF.

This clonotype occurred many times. The CDR3 protein is CASSEQGPGPYEQYF. Written as DNA, the CDR3 is TGTGCCAGCAGTGAACAGGGACCAGGTCCCTACGAGCAGTACTTC. The chain is built from TRBV2 and TRBJ2-7; D might be TRBD1 or TRBD2, each matching 5 bases. The CDR3 contains 15 residues. Germline CDR1 is SNHLY and CDR2 is FYNNEI. Trimming removed 2 bases from V and 2 bases from J, with 13 bases in between.

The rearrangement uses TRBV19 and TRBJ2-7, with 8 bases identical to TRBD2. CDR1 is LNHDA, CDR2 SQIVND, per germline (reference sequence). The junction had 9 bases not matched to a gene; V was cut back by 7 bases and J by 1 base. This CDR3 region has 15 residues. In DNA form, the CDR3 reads TGTGCCAGTACTATTGGAGCGGGAGCTTCCTACGAGCAGTACTTC. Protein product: CASTIGAGASYEQYF. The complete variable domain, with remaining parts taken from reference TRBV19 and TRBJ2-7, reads DGGITQSPKYLFRKEGQNVTLSCEQNLNHDAMYWYRQDPGQGLRLIYYSQIVNDFQKGDIAEGYSVSREKKESFPLTVTSAQKNPTAFYLCASTIGAGASYEQYFGPGTRLTVT.

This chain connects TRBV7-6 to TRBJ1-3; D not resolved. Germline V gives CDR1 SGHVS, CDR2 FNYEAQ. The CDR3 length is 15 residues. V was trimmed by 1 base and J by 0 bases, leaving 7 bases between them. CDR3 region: CASSLDQSSGNTIYF. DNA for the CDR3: TGTGCCAGCAGCTTAGACCAGAGCTCTGGAAACACCATATATTTT.

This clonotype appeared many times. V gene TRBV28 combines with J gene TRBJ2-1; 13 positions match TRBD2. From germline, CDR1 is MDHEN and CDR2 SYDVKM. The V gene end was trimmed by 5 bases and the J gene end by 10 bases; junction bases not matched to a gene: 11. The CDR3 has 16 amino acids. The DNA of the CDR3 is TGTGCCAGCAGTACTAGCGGGAGGGGGGTTCGGGGAGAGCAGTTCTTC. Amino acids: CASSTSGRGVRGEQFF. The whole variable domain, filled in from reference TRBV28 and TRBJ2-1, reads DVKVTQSSRYLVKRTGEKVFLECVQDMDHENMFWYRQDPGLGLRLIYFSYDVKMKEKGDIPEGYSVSREKKERFSLILESASTNQTSMYLCASSTSGRGVRGEQFFGPGTRLTVL.

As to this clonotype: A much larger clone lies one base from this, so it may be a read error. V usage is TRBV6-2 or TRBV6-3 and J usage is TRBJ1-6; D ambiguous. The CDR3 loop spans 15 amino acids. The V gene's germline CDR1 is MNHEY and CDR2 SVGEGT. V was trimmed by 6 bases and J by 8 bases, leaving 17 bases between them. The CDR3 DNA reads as TGTGCCAGCAGACGCAGACACACCGATTATTCACCCCTCCACTTT. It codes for CASRRRHTDYSPLHF.

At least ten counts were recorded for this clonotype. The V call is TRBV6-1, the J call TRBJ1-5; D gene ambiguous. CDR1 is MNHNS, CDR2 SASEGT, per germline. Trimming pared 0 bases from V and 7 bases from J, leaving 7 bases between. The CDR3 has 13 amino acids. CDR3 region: CASSEAHKQPQHF. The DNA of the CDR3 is TGTGCCAGCAGTGAAGCGCACAAGCAGCCCCAGCATTTT.

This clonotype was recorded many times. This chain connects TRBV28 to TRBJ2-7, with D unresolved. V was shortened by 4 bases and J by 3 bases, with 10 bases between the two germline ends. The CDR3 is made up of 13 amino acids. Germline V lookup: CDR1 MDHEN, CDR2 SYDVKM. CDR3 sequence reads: CASSSGRGYEQYF. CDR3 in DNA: TGTGCCAGCAGTTCAGGACGCGGCTACGAGCAGTACTTC.

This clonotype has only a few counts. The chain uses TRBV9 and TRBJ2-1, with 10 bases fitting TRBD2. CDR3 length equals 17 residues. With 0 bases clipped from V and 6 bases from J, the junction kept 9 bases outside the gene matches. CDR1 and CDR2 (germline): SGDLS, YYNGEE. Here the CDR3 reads CASSVGLIAGGGNEQFF. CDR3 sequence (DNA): TGTGCCAGCAGCGTAGGTCTAATAGCGGGAGGTGGCAATGAGCAGTTCTTC.

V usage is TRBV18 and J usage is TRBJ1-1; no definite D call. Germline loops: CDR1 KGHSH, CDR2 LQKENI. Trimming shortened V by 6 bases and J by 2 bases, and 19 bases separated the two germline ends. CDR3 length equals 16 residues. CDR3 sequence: CASSRIGGGLNTEAFF. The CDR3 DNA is TGTGCCAGCTCCCGGATTGGAGGAGGATTAAACACTGAAGCTTTCTTT.

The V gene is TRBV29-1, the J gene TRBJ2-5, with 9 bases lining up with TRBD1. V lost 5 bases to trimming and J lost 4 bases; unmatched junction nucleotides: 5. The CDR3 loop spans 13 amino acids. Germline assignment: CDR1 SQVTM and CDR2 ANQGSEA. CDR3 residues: CSVTGGKRETQYF. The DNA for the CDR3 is TGCAGCGTTACAGGGGGCAAACGAGAGACCCAGTACTTC. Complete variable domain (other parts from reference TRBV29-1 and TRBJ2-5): SAVISQKPSRDICQRGTSLTIQCQVDSQVTMMFWYRQQPGQSLTLIATANQGSEATYESGFVIDKFPISRPNLTFSTLTVSNMSPEDSSIYLCSVTGGKRETQYFGPGTRLLVL.

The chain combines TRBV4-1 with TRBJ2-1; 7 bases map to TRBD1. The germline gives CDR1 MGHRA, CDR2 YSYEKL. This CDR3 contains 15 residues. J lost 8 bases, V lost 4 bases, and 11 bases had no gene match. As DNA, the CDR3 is TGCGCCAGCAGCCGATCGGAAGACAGGGTGGATGAGCAGTTCTTC. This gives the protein CASSRSEDRVDEQFF.

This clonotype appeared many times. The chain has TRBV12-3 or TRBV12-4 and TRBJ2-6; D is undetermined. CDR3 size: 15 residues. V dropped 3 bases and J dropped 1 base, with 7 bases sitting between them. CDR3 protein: CASSLQVSGANVLTF. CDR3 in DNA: TGTGCCAGCAGTTTGCAGGTATCTGGGGCCAACGTCCTGACTTTC.

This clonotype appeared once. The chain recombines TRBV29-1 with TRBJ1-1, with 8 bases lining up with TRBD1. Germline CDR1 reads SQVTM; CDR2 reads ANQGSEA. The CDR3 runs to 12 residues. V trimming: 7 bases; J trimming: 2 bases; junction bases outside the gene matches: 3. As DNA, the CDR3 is TGCAGCGCCCAGGGGGCTAACACTGAAGCTTTCTTT. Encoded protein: CSAQGANTEAFF.

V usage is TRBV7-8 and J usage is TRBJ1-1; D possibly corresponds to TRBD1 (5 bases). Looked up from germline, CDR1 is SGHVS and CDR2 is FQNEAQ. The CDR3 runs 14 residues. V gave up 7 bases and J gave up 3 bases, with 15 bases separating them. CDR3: CASIVNEGHTEAFF. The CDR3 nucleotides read TGTGCCAGCATCGTCAACGAGGGGCACACTGAAGCTTTCTTT.

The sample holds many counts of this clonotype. The CDR3 here is CASTPLASFGNQPQHF. DNA for the CDR3: TGTGCCAGCACCCCCTTAGCCAGTTTCGGCAATCAGCCCCAGCATTTT. The chain carries TRBV28 and TRBJ1-5; D remains unclear. Trimming removed 7 bases from V and 2 bases from J, with 18 bases in between. CDR1 is MDHEN and CDR2 is SYDVKM in the germline V gene. CDR3 length equals 16 residues.

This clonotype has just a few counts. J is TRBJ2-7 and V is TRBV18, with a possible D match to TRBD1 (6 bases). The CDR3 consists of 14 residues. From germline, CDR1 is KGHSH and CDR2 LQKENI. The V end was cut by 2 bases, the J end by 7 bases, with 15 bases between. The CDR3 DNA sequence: TGTGCCAGCTCACCAGAGAGGACAGAACGGGAGCAGTACTTC. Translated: CASSPERTEREQYF. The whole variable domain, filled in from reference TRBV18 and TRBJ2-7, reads NAGVMQNPRHLVRRRGQEARLRCSPMKGHSHVYWYRQLPEEGLKFMVYLQKENIIDESGMPKERFSAEFPKEGPSILRIQQVVRGDSAAYFCASSPERTEREQYFGPGTRLTVT.

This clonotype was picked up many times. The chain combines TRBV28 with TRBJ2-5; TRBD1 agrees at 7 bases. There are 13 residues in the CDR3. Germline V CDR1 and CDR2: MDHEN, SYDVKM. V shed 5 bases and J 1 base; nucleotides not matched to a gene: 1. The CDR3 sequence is CASSGQAQETQYF. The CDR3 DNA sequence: TGTGCCAGCAGTGGACAGGCCCAAGAGACCCAGTACTTC.

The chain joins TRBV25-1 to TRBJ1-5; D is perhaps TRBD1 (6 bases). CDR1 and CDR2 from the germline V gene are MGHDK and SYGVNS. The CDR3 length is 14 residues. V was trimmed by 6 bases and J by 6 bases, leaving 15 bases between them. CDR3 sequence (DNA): TGTGCCAGCAGCCGAGGGGGGATCGGTCAGCCCCAGCATTTT. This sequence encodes CASSRGGIGQPQHF.

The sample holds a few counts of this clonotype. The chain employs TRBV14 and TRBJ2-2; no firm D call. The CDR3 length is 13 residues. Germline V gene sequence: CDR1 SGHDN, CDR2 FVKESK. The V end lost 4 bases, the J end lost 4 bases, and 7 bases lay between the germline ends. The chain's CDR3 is CASSPQTTGELFF. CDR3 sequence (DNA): TGTGCCAGCAGCCCTCAAACCACCGGGGAGCTGTTTTTT.

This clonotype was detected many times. CDR3 nucleotide sequence: TGTGCCAGCAGCTTAGCGCGCACTGACAGTGGAAACACCATATATTTT. Its protein product is CASSLARTDSGNTIYF. The V gene is TRBV7-8, the J gene TRBJ1-3, with a tentative D call TRBD1 (5 bases). Trimming removed 0 bases from V and 3 bases from J, with 12 bases in between. This CDR3 spans 16 amino acids. Germline loops: CDR1 SGHVS, CDR2 FQNEAQ.